Listed below are T cell receptor beta chains from one sample, sequenced in a study of T-cell memory formation after mild COVID-19. TCRdb re-called the 5' RACE reads through MiXCR, storing one row per CDR3 protein. The sample holds about 440,000 distinct CDR3 sequences; around 19% are singletons and the top ten take 8.4%. Sequencing was performed on PBMCs or a T cell subset sorted from them (not recorded which). All receptors come from an adult woman who had mild COVID-19 (a few samples of this study predate the infection). Cell type and time point are not known. Each CDR3 is given with its conserved first and last residue. A D gene is named only where the DNA matches it firmly.

V gene	D gene	J gene	CDR3 length	CDR3 protein
TRBV20-1	TRBD1	TRBJ1-5	15	CSAPAGTANNQPQHF
TRBV4-1	-	TRBJ2-2	18	CASSRGVSPGQNTGELFF
TRBV5-6	TRBD2	TRBJ2-1	14	CASSGSGPYNEQFF
TRBV14	TRBD2	TRBJ2-2	18	CASSPSTSGRARTGELFF
TRBV5-1	-	TRBJ2-7	13	CASSRDKAYEQYF
TRBV3-1	TRBD1	TRBJ1-2	16	CASSQEGQGLNYGYTF
TRBV6-5	-	TRBJ1-2	14	CASSYSSGYYGYTF
TRBV24-1	TRBD1	TRBJ2-3	12	CATEQGPDTQYF
TRBV18	-	TRBJ1-3	16	CASSPGGASSGNTIYF
TRBV6-1	-	TRBJ1-1	15	CASSDLALPVAEAFF
TRBV12-3/TRBV12-4	TRBD1	TRBJ2-1	14	CASRPGQGNNEQFF
TRBV20-1	-	TRBJ2-1	15	CSARAILRVNNEQFF
TRBV7-6	-	TRBJ2-7	14	CASSTGDGNYEQYF
TRBV14	-	TRBJ2-7	17	CASSQPFSRTALYEQYF
TRBV12-3/TRBV12-4	TRBD2	TRBJ2-5	16	CASSYATSGRSETQYF
TRBV4-3	TRBD1	TRBJ1-1	15	CASSLRTGLNTEAFF
TRBV5-6	TRBD2	TRBJ2-7	15	CASSLGGLAGDKQYF
TRBV6-6	-	TRBJ1-1	14	CASSYSQGNTEAFF
TRBV7-9	-	TRBJ1-5	14	CASSLGGAAQPQHF
TRBV18	-	TRBJ2-1	15	CASSPGRGLDGEQFF